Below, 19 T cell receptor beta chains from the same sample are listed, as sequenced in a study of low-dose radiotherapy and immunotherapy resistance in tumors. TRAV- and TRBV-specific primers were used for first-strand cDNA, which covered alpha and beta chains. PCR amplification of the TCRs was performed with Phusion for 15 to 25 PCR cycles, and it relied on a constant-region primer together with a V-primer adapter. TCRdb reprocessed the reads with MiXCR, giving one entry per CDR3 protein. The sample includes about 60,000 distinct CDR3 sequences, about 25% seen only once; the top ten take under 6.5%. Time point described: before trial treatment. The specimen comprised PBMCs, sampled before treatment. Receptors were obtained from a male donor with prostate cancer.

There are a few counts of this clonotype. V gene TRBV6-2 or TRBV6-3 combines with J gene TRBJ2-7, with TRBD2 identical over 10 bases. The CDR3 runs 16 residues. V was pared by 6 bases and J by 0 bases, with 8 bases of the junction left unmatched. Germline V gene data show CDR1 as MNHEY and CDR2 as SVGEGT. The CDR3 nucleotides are TGTGCCAGCAGGCCGGTACTAGCGGGGAGCTCCTACGAGCAGTACTTC. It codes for CASRPVLAGSSYEQYF.

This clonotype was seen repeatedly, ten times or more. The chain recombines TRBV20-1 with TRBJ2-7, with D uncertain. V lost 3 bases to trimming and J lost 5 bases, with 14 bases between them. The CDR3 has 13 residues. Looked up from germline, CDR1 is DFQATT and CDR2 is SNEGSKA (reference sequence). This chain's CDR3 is CSASWPTDNEQYF. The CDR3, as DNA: TGCAGTGCTAGTTGGCCCACAGACAACGAGCAGTACTTC.

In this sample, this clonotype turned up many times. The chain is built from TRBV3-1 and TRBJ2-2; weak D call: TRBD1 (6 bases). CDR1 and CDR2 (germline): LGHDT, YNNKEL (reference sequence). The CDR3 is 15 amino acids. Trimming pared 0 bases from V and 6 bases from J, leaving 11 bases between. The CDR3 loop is CASSQELRGSGELFF. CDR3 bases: TGTGCCAGCAGCCAAGAACTCAGGGGCTCCGGGGAGCTGTTTTTT. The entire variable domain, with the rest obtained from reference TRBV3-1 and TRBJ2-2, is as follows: DTAVSQTPKYLVTQMGNDKSIKCEQNLGHDTMYWYKQDSKKFLKIMFSYNNKELIINETVPNRFSPKSPDKAHLNLHINSLELGDSAVYFCASSQELRGSGELFFGEGSRLTVL.

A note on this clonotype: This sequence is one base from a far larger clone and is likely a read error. The CDR3 sequence is CASRREGSEEQFF. The CDR3 nucleotides are TGCGCCAGCCGCCGCGAGGGCAGCGAGGAGCAGTTCTTC. The chain recombines TRBV4-3 with TRBJ2-1; the D gene is possibly TRBD2 (5 bases). V was trimmed by 8 bases and J by 10 bases, leaving 18 bases between them. This CDR3 is built from 13 residues. CDR1 is LGHNA and CDR2 is YSLEER in the germline V gene.

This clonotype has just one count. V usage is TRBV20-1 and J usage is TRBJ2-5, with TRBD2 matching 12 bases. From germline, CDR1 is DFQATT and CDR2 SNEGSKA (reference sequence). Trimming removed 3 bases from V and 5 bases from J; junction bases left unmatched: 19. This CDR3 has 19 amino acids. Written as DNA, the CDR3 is TGCAGTGCTAGCTCCCTTCCGGGACTAGCGGGTGGATGGCGGGAGACCCAGTACTTC. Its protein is CSASSLPGLAGGWRETQYF.

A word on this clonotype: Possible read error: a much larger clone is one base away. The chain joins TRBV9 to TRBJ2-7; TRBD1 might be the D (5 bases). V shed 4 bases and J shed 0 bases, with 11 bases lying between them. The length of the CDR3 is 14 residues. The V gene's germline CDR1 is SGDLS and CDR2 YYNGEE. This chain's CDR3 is CASSPEQVSYEQYF. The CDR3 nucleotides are TGTGCCAGCAGCCCCGAACAGGTCTCCTACGAGCAGTACTTC.

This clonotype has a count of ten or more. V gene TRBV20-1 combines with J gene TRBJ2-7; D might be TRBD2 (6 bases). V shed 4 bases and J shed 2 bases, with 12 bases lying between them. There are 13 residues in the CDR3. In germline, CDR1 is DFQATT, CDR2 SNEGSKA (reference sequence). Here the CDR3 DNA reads TGCAGTGCTAAAGGACTATCCCCCTACGAGCAGTACTTC. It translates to CSAKGLSPYEQYF.

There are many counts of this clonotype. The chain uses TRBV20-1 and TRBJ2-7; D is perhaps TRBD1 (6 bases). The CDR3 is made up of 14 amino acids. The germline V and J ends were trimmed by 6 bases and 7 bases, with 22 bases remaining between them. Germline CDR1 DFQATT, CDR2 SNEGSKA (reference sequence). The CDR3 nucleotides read TGCAGTGCCAACCGCCCTGACAGGCCCCGGGAGCAGTACTTC. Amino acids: CSANRPDRPREQYF.

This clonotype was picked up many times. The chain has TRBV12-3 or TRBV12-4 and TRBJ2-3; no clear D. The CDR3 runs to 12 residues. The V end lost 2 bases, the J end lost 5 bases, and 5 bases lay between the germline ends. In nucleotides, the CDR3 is TGTGCCAGCAGTTTAATTTTAGATACGCAGTATTTT. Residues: CASSLILDTQYF.

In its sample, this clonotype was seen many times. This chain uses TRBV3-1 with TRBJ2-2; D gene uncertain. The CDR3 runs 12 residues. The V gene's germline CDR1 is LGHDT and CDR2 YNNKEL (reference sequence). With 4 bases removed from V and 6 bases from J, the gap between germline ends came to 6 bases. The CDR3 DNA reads TGTGCCAGCAGCCTAGTCGCCGGGGAGCTGTTTTTT. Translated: CASSLVAGELFF.

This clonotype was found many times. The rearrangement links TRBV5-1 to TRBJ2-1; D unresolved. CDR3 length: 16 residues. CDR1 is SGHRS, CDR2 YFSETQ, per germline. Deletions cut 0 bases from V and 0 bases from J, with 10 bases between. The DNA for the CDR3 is TGCGCCAGCAGCTTGGAGCTCCTGAGCTCCTACAATGAGCAGTTCTTC. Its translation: CASSLELLSSYNEQFF. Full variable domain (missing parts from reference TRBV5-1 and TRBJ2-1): KAGVTQTPRYLIKTRGQQVTLSCSPISGHRSVSWYQQTPGQGLQFLFEYFSETQRNKGNFPGRFSGRQFSNSRSEMNVSTLELGDSALYLCASSLELLSSYNEQFFGPGTRLTVL.

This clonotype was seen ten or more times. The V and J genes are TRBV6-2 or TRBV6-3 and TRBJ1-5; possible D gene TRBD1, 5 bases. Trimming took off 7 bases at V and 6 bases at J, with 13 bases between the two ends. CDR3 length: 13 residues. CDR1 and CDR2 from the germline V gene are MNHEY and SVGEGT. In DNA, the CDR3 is TGTGCCAGCATGATAAGGGGCTCTCAGCCCCAGCATTTT. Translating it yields CASMIRGSQPQHF.

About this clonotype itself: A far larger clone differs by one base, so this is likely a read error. Written as DNA, the CDR3 is TGTGCCAGCAGGACAGGGGCGGAGGAGCAGTTCTTC. This translates into CASRTGAEEQFF. The chain combines TRBV6-2 or TRBV6-3 with TRBJ2-1; 8 bases are shared with TRBD1. Germline V gene lookup returns CDR1 MNHEY and CDR2 SVGEGT. J lost 10 bases, V lost 6 bases, and 5 bases had no gene match. This CDR3 region has 12 residues.

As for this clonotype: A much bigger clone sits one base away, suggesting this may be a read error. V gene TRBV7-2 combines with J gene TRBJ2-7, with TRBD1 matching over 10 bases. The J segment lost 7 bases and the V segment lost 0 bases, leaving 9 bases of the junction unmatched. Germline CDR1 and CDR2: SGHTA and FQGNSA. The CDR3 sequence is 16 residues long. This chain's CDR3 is CASSLAGTGVSNEQYF. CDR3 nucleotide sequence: TGTGCCAGCAGCTTAGCCGGGACAGGGGTCTCGAATGAGCAGTACTTC.

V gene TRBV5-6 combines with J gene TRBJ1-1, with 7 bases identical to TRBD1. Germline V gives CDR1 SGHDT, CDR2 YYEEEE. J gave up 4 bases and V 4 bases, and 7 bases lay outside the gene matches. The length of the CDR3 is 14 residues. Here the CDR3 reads CASSPDRRGTEAFF. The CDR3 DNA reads TGTGCCAGCAGCCCGGACAGGAGAGGCACTGAAGCTTTCTTT.

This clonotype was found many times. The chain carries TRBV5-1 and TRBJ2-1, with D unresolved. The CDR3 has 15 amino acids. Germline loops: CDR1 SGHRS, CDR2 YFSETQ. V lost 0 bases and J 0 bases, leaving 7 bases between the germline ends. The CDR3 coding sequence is TGCGCCAGCAGCTTGGACAGAAGCTCCTACAATGAGCAGTTCTTC. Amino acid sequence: CASSLDRSSYNEQFF.

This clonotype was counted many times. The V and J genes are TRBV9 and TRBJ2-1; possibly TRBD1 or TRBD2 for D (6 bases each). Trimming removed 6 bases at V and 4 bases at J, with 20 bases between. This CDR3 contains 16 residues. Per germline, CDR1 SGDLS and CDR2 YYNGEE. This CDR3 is CASTPTGGQGYNEQFF. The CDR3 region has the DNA TGTGCCAGCACCCCTACCGGGGGCCAAGGGTACAATGAGCAGTTCTTC.

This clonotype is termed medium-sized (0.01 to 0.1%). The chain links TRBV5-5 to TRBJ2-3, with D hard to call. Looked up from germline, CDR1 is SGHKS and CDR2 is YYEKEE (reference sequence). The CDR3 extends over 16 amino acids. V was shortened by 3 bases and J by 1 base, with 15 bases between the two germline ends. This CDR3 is CASSSGPYPGTDTQYF. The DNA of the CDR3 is TGTGCCAGCAGCTCGGGCCCCTACCCAGGCACAGATACGCAGTATTTT.

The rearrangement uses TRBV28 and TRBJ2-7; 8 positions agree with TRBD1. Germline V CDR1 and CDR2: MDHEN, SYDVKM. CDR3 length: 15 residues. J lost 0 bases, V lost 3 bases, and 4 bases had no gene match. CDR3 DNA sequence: TGTGCCAGCAGTTTTAGCAGGGGGCTCTCCTACGAGCAGTACTTC. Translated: CASSFSRGLSYEQYF.